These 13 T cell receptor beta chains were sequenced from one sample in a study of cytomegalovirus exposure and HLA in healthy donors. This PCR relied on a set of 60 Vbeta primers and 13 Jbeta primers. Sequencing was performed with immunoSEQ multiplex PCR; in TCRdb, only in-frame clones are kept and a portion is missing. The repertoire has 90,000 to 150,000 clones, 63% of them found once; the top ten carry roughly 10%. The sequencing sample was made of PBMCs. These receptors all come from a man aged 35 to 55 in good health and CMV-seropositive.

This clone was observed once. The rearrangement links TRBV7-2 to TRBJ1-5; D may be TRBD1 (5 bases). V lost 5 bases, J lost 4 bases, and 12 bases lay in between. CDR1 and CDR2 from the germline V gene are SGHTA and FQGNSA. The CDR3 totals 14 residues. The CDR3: CASSDGGFNQPQHF. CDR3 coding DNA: TGTGCCAGCAGCGACGGGGGATTTAATCAGCCCCAGCATTTT.

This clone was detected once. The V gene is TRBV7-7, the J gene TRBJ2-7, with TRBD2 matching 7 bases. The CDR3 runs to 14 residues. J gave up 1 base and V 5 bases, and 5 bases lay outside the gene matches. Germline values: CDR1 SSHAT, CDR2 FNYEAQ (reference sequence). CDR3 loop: CASSPAGDSYEQYF. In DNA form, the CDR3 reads TGTGCCAGCAGCCCGGCGGGGGATTCCTACGAGCAGTACTTC.

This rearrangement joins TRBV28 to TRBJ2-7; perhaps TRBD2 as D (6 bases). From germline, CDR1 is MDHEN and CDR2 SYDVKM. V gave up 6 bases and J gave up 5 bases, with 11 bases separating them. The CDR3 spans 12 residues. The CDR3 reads CASSLATHEQYF. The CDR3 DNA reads TGTGCCAGCAGCCTAGCGACCCACGAGCAGTACTTC. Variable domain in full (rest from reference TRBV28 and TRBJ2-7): DVKVTQSSRYLVKRTGEKVFLECVQDMDHENMFWYRQDPGLGLRLIYFSYDVKMKEKGDIPEGYSVSREKKERFSLILESASTNQTSMYLCASSLATHEQYFGPGTRLTVT.

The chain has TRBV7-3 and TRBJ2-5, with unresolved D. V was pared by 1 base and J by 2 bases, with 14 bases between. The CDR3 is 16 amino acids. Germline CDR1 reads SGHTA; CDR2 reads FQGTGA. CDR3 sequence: CASSLNPMGAQETQYF. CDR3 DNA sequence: TGTGCCAGCAGCTTAAACCCGATGGGCGCTCAAGAGACCCAGTACTTC.

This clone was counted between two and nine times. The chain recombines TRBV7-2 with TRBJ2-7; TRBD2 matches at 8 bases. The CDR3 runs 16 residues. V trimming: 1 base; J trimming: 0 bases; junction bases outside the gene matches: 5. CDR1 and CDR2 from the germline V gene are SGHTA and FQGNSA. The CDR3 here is CASSLVSGKSSYEQYF. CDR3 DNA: TGTGCCAGCAGCTTAGTTAGCGGGAAGAGCTCCTACGAGCAGTACTTC.

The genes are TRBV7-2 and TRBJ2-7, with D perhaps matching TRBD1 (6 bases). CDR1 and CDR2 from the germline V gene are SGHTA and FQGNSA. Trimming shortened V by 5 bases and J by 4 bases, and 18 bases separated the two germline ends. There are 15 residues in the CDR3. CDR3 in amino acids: CASSVGNTGMYEQYF. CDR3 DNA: TGTGCCAGCAGCGTAGGAAACACAGGGATGTACGAGCAGTACTTC.

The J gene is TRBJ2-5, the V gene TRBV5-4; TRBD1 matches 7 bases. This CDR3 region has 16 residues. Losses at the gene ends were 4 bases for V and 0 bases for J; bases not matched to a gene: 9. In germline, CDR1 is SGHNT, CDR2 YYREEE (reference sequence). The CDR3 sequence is CASSITGTAYQETQYF. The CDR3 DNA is TGTGCCAGCAGCATTACCGGGACAGCGTACCAAGAGACCCAGTACTTC.

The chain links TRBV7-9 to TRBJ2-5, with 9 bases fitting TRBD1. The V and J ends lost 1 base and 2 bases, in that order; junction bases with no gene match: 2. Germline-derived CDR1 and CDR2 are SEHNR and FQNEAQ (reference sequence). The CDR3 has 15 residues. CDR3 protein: CASSLGDRAQETQYF. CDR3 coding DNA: TGTGCCAGCAGCTTAGGGGACAGGGCACAAGAGACCCAGTACTTC.

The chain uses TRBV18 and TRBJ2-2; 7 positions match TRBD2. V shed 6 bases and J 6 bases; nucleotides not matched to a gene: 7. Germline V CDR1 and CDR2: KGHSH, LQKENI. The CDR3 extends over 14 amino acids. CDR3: CASSPDLAAGELFF. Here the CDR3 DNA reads TGTGCCAGCTCCCCCGACCTAGCGGCCGGGGAGCTGTTTTTT.

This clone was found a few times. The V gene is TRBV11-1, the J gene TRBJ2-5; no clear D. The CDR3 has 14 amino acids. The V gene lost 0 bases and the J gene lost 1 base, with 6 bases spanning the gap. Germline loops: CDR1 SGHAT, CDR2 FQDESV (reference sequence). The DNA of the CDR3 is TGTGCCAGCAGCTTAGCGCACGGCCAAGAGACCCAGTACTTC. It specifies CASSLAHGQETQYF. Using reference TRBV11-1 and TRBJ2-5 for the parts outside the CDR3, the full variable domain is EAEVAQSPRYKITEKSQAVAFWCDPISGHATLYWYRQILGQGPELLVQFQDESVVDDSQLPKDRFSAERLKGVDSTLKIQPAELGDSAMYLCASSLAHGQETQYFGPGTRLLVL.

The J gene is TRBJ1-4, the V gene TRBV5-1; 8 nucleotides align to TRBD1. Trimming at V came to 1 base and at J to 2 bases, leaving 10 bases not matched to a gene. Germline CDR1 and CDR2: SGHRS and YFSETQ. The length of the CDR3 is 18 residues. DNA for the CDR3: TGCGCCAGCAGCTTGAATCCGGCAGGGGGCCTTACTAATGAAAAACTGTTTTTT. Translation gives CASSLNPAGGLTNEKLFF.

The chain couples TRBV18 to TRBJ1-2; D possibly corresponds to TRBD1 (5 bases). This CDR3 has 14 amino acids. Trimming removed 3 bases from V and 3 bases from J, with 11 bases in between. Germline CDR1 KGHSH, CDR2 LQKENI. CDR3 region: CASSPTAPDYGYTF. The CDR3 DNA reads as TGTGCCAGCTCACCGACAGCCCCGGACTATGGCTACACCTTC.

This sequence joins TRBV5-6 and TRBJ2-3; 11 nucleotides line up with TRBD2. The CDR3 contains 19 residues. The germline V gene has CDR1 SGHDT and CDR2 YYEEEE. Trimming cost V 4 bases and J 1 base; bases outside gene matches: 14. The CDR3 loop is CASSRPGLAGGRGTDTQYF. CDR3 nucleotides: TGTGCCAGCAGCCGCCCCGGGCTAGCGGGGGGAAGGGGCACAGATACGCAGTATTTT. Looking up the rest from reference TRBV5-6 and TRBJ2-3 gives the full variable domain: DAGVTQSPTHLIKTRGQQVTLRCSPKSGHDTVSWYQQALGQGPQFIFQYYEEEERQRGNFPDRFSGHQFPNYSSELNVNALLLGDSALYLCASSRPGLAGGRGTDTQYFGPGTRLTVL.